The present T cell receptor (beta chain) was sequenced within a study of cytomegalovirus exposure and HLA in healthy donors. Findings and limits, study-wide: There were some public TCRs occurring in many donors, but most TCR sequences were rare. Being indistinguishable, some V segments were excluded, TRBV6-2 and TRBV6-3 among them.

Note on this clone: Its specificity is not known.

The PCR used 60 Vbeta and 13 Jbeta primers. The repertoire was sequenced with immunoSEQ multiplex PCR; TCRdb's copy has only in-frame clones and lacks some. The sample totals about 48,000 clones. From germline, CDR1 is SGHTA and CDR2 FQGNSA. This CDR3 comprises 14 residues. Trimming took 5 bases from V and 4 from J, leaving 15 bases between them. The source is a woman between 40 and 55 years old in good health and CMV-seronegative. Sample: PBMCs. J is TRBJ2-7 and V is TRBV7-2; a possible D gene is TRBD2 (6 bases). CDR3 residues: CASSQPGLLYEQYF. The CDR3, as DNA: TGTGCCAGCAGCCAGCCGGGACTTTTGTACGAGCAGTACTTC.